This T cell receptor (beta chain) appears in the sequencing data of a study of T cell responses to AZD1222 COVID-19 vaccine. Study-wide results and caveats: Females made up more of the donors, who were largely white British, and clonal diversity may have come out too low. Only a handful of individuals given AZD1222 were seropositive at baseline. Spike-specific TCR breadth and depth rose after two AZD1222 doses.

The germline V gene has CDR1 SQVTM and CDR2 ANQGSEA. Trimming removed 6 bases from V and 3 bases from J; junction bases left unmatched: 7. The CDR3 runs 15 residues. Only in-frame clones appear in the TCRdb table, and some are missing; sequencing was by immunoSEQ multiplex PCR. The table records about 120,000 clones, less than 95% of them present only once. Recipients boosted at about 4 weeks or about 12 weeks are pooled. With regard to this clone: Antigen: not known.

The J gene is TRBJ2-1, the V gene TRBV29-1, with TRBD2 identical over 11 bases. The TCR comes from an adult who received the AZD1222 COVID-19 vaccine. The sequences come from peripheral blood, collected 28 days after the second AZD1222 dose. As DNA, the CDR3 is TGCAGCGTGCCCCCCCTAGCGGGAGGCTACAATGAGCAGTTCTTC. Its protein is CSVPPLAGGYNEQFF.